These 14 T cell receptor beta chains were all obtained from the same sample, sequenced in a study of cytomegalovirus exposure and HLA in healthy donors (dated by TCRdb to 2016 to 2017). Receptor amplification or capture employed the immunoSEQ multiplex PCR assay. The multiplex PCR relied on a mix of 60 forward primers for TCR Vbeta segments and 13 reverse primers for TCR Jbeta segments. This immuneACCESS table, as held by TCRdb, lists in-frame sequences with V and J called but not all clones. Of the missing ones, under half trace to an unresolved V gene in checked studies; the others have no known cause. The sample data list fewer than 140,000 clones, and 71% of these were observed just once. The top ten clones comprise less than 3.5% of the sample. The sequenced sample was PBMCs. These receptors all come from a female donor in good health and CMV-seronegative.

This clone was detected once. The rearrangement links TRBV28 to TRBJ2-7, with D possibly TRBD2 on 6 matching bases. CDR3 size: 12 residues. V lost 7 bases and J 3 bases, leaving 10 bases between the germline ends. Germline assignment: CDR1 MDHEN and CDR2 SYDVKM. The CDR3 coding sequence is TGTGCCAGCAAGAGTAGCGGCTACGAGCAGTACTTC. Translation gives CASKSSGYEQYF.

The chain uses TRBV6-5 and TRBJ2-2; D gene uncertain. The CDR3 is 12 residues long. V lost 5 bases and J 8 bases, leaving 9 bases between the germline ends. Per germline, CDR1 MNHEY and CDR2 SVGAGI. As DNA, the CDR3 is TGTGCCAGCAGTATCTACGGGGGGGAGCTGTTTTTT. Protein: CASSIYGGELFF.

The chain uses TRBV7-2 and TRBJ2-7, with 11 nucleotides matching TRBD1. The CDR3 loop spans 16 amino acids. Germline assignment: CDR1 SGHTA and CDR2 FQGNSA. Losses at the gene ends were 5 bases for V and 3 bases for J; bases not matched to a gene: 9. This chain's CDR3 is CASSQTGGTGGYEQYF. CDR3 sequence (DNA): TGTGCCAGCAGCCAAACCGGCGGGACAGGGGGCTACGAGCAGTACTTC.

CDR3 region: CASSLQTGANTGELFF. As DNA, the CDR3 is TGTGCCAGCTCACTACAAACAGGGGCGAACACCGGGGAGCTGTTTTTT. V usage is TRBV18 and J usage is TRBJ2-2, with 7 bases identical to TRBD1. Unmatched junction bases numbered 5, after V lost 4 bases and J lost 0 bases. The CDR3 is made up of 16 amino acids. Germline values: CDR1 KGHSH, CDR2 LQKENI. The full variable domain, rest sourced from reference TRBV18 and TRBJ2-2, is NAGVMQNPRHLVRRRGQEARLRCSPMKGHSHVYWYRQLPEEGLKFMVYLQKENIIDESGMPKERFSAEFPKEGPSILRIQQVVRGDSAAYFCASSLQTGANTGELFFGEGSRLTVL.

The chain uses TRBV9 and TRBJ1-1; maybe TRBD1 (5 bases). V was pared by 4 bases and J by 0 bases, with 13 bases between. The length of the CDR3 is 15 residues. Germline V gene lookup returns CDR1 SGDLS and CDR2 YYNGEE. CDR3 amino acids: CASSTFDRLNTEAFF. DNA of the CDR3: TGTGCCAGCAGCACCTTCGACAGATTGAACACTGAAGCTTTCTTT.

J is TRBJ1-2 and V is TRBV2; the D is unclear. The CDR3 has 15 residues. The germline V and J ends were trimmed by 1 base and 5 bases, with 14 bases remaining between them. The germline gives CDR1 SNHLY, CDR2 FYNNEI. The DNA of the CDR3 is TGTGCCAGCAGTGAAGTAGTACAGACGTCGTATGGCTACACCTTC. It translates to CASSEVVQTSYGYTF.

This chain uses TRBV2 with TRBJ1-5, with a tentative D call TRBD1 (5 bases). With 6 bases removed from V and 5 bases from J, the gap between germline ends came to 14 bases. CDR3 size: 14 residues. Germline CDR1 is SNHLY and CDR2 is FYNNEI. The CDR3 DNA is TGTGCCAGCAGGGGGCCGGGGGGTTATCAGCCCCAGCATTTT. Translating it yields CASRGPGGYQPQHF.

In this sample, this clone turned up a few times. The chain combines TRBV6-1 with TRBJ2-5, with 9 bases lining up with TRBD1. Germline V lookup: CDR1 MNHNS, CDR2 SASEGT. V lost 9 bases, J lost 2 bases, and 4 bases stayed unmatched. This CDR3 has 13 amino acids. This CDR3 is CASRTGVQETQYF. The CDR3 coding sequence is TGTGCCAGTCGGACAGGGGTTCAAGAGACCCAGTACTTC.

The table lists this clone with a few counts. V usage is TRBV4-1 and J usage is TRBJ1-2, with no clear D. The CDR3 is 14 amino acids. V lost 1 base and J 5 bases, leaving 11 bases between the germline ends. Germline loops: CDR1 MGHRA, CDR2 YSYEKL. Here the CDR3 DNA reads TGCGCCAGCAGCCAAGGCCCAGTCACGTATGGCTACACCTTC. This translates into CASSQGPVTYGYTF.

The V gene is TRBV5-1, the J gene TRBJ2-3; 13 bases match TRBD2. V shed 7 bases and J 0 bases; nucleotides not matched to a gene: 5. This CDR3 contains 16 residues. CDR1 and CDR2 from the germline V gene are SGHRS and YFSETQ. The CDR3 DNA is TGCGCCAGCCGACTAGCGGGAGGCTCTAGCACAGATACGCAGTATTTT. This gives the protein CASRLAGGSSTDTQYF.

The chain recombines TRBV7-2 with TRBJ2-2, with D tentatively TRBD2 (5 bases). The CDR3 is made up of 13 amino acids. The germline CDR1 and CDR2 sequences are SGHTA and FQGNSA. Trimming shortened V by 3 bases and J by 6 bases, and 8 bases separated the two germline ends. CDR3 coding DNA: TGTGCCAGCAGCTTCGGAGGCCCCGGGGAGCTGTTTTTT. Translated: CASSFGGPGELFF.

The chain is built from TRBV6-1 and TRBJ2-1; the D gene is possibly TRBD1 (6 bases). The V gene's germline CDR1 is MNHNS and CDR2 SASEGT. Trimming took 6 bases from V and 4 from J, leaving 10 bases between them. This CDR3 region has 13 residues. This CDR3 reads CASRGGQYNEQFF. CDR3 DNA sequence: TGTGCCAGCAGGGGCGGACAGTACAATGAGCAGTTCTTC.

V is TRBV9 and J is TRBJ2-1, with 8 bases that match TRBD2. There are 15 residues in the CDR3. Germline trimming cut 4 bases from V and 3 bases from J; bases unmatched to any gene: 6. CDR1 and CDR2 (germline): SGDLS, YYNGEE. CDR3 DNA: TGTGCCAGCAGCACCTCTAGCGGGTACTACAATGAGCAGTTCTTC. The encoded protein is CASSTSSGYYNEQFF.

The CDR3 sequence is CASSLGSGSYNEQFF. The DNA for the CDR3 is TGTGCCAGCAGCTTGGGAAGCGGGAGTTACAATGAGCAGTTCTTC. The chain carries TRBV5-4 and TRBJ2-1; 8 bases fit TRBD2. Germline CDR1 SGHNT, CDR2 YYREEE (reference sequence). The CDR3 runs to 15 residues. After removal of 0 bases from V and 4 bases from J, the junction contained 3 bases not matched to a gene.